The clone carrying this T cell receptor (beta chain) appeared a few times. Its antigen is undetermined. Through a sample-barcoded 5' primer and a J-beta primer mix, a second PCR was run for roughly 7 to 11 cycles. At least 3 million CDR3-containing paired-end reads were obtained per sample. One entry per CDR3 protein results from TCRdb running MiXCR on the 5' RACE reads. The table includes about 1 million distinct CDR3 sequences, 20% to 25% detected once. This sample is part of a study of blood T cells in healthy people across ages. Overall study results and limits: Roughly linear declines in TCR beta diversity per million T cells occurred with age. Naive and antigen-experienced cells could not be conclusively compared, given unsorted PBMCs.

The same sample was also used in a study of T cells of mothers and their children.

This TCR derives from a girl under 10 years old in good health. Sequencing was carried out using blood.

CDR3 protein: CASSTRRGTSGNYNEQFF. The CDR3 coding sequence is TGTGCCAGCAGCACGCGACGCGGGACTAGCGGCAACTACAATGAGCAGTTCTTC. The V call is TRBV7-2, the J call TRBJ2-1; TRBD2 aligns across 11 bases. V shed 5 bases and J 3 bases; nucleotides not matched to a gene: 12. The germline V gene has CDR1 SGHTA and CDR2 FQGNSA. The CDR3 extends over 18 amino acids.